This TCR beta chain came from a study of blood T cell repertoires in COVID-19. The wider study: Italy, Spain and the United States were the sources of the convalescent and acute COVID-19 samples. T cells, B-cell-depleted T cells, or PBMCs provided the cDNA or gDNA that served as material.

In the authors' methods: Nucleated cell counts were estimated from reference gene primer amplification. The repertoire was sequenced with immunoSEQ multiplex PCR; TCRdb's copy has only in-frame clones and lacks some. V and J calls and clone size come straight from that table; D and trimming were deduced from the DNA. This repertoire shows 150,000 to 200,000 clones, 70% to 90% found once; its top ten account for approximately 6%. This clone was picked up a small number of times. Participants' own reports of clinical history determined their cohort assignment. The germline CDR1 and CDR2 sequences are MNHNY and SVGAGI (reference sequence). V gave up 6 bases and J gave up 2 bases; unmatched junction bases: 7. The CDR3 covers 14 residues.

The sequencing sample was made of PBMCs or T cells enriched from blood (not recorded which). V usage is TRBV6-6 and J usage is TRBJ2-7, with 7 bases lining up with TRBD1. This clonotype originated in a man aged 40-55 years who had recovered from COVID-19. The CDR3 reads CASRSGQATYEQYF. CDR3 DNA: TGTGCCAGCAGGTCTGGACAGGCGACCTACGAGCAGTACTTC.